The rows below give T cell receptor beta chains drawn from one sample of a study of control samples from healthy donors and cancer patients. Profiled with immunoSEQ multiplex PCR; TCRdb holds only in-frame clones, not every one. The profile shows about 83,000 clones, 91% of them singletons. Sequenced material: blood. The receptors originated from a man aged 50-59 years in good health. The CDR3 runs from the conserved cysteine through the conserved F or W. Each record gives: J gene, V gene, CDR3 length, CDR3 protein.

TRBJ2-3,TRBV4-3,16,CASSQETRMGPDTQYF
TRBJ1-1,TRBV6-2/TRBV6-3,15,CASSTWGDLYTEAFF
TRBJ1-3,TRBV7-9,14,CASSLAGRGNTIYF
TRBJ1-2,TRBV7-2,15,CASSARTGISYGYTF
TRBJ1-6,TRBV7-9,14,CASSRQGVNSPLHF
TRBJ1-5,TRBV27,14,CASSFGRGDQPQHF
TRBJ1-2,TRBV27,15,CASSWRGAASGGYTF
TRBJ2-1,TRBV11-2,16,CASSLDPSGVLNEQFF
TRBJ1-2,TRBV5-4,15,CASRPGQGRLRGYTF
TRBJ1-4,TRBV2,14,CASSEGQGARKLFF
TRBJ1-6,TRBV5-6,14,CASSGTGGNSPLHF
TRBJ2-7,TRBV3-1/TRBV3-2,13,CASRNLAGPEQYF
TRBJ1-1,TRBV2,13,CASSDWGNTEAFF
TRBJ1-4,TRBV6-1,14,CASSDGSFNEKLFF
TRBJ2-6,TRBV19,14,CASSIVRGANVLTF
TRBJ2-3,TRBV27,11,CASSYLDTQYF
TRBJ2-2,TRBV4-3,14,CASSQDRNTGELFF
TRBJ1-6,TRBV7-9,14,CASSHRESVSPLHF
TRBJ1-3,TRBV19,16,CASSSRQGSSGNTIYF
TRBJ2-5,TRBV5-1,15,CASSQQGAPQETQYF
TRBJ1-3,TRBV5-1,14,CASRQQGGGNTIYF
TRBJ1-2,TRBV7-9,15,CASSLIAPGGSGYTF
TRBJ1-5,TRBV6-2/TRBV6-3,13,CASSSAGHQPQHF
TRBJ1-1,TRBV12-3/TRBV12-4,12,CASSLPGTEAFF
TRBJ2-4,TRBV4-1,17,CASSQEGSQGYENIQYF
TRBJ1-2,TRBV7-2,12,CASSMTVYGYTF
TRBJ1-1,TRBV5-1,15,CASSLAQGQNTEAFF
TRBJ2-5,TRBV3-1/TRBV3-2,15,CASSVGPGKQETQYF
TRBJ2-5,TRBV18,11,CASSAVETQYF
TRBJ2-1,TRBV4-1,15,CASSQEVVAGRRQFF
TRBJ1-5,TRBV4-1,14,CASSSGAFGQPQHF
TRBJ1-6,TRBV5-6,16,CASSTPRTGYNSPLHF
TRBJ1-4,TRBV7-9,13,CASIGTANEKLFF
TRBJ2-3,TRBV18,14,CASSPQRGADTQYF
TRBJ1-6,TRBV5-6,14,CASSLWTGGSPLHF
TRBJ1-2,TRBV18,15,CASSPGTGEYYGYTF
TRBJ2-2,TRBV27,15,CASSLTSSNTGELFF
TRBJ2-5,TRBV19,16,CASSIMGLPGQETQYF
TRBJ1-1,TRBV2,15,CASSGGPMMNTEAFF
TRBJ2-7,TRBV11-3,11,CASDRVNEQYF
TRBJ1-2,TRBV5-1,12,CASSLNYYGYTF
TRBJ2-6,TRBV19,14,CASSSIAGANVLTF
TRBJ2-2,TRBV10-3,16,CAISDSILRITGELFF
TRBJ1-6,TRBV3-1/TRBV3-2,15,CASSQEDRARGVLHF
TRBJ1-2,TRBV7-2,14,CASSRSQGAFGYTF
TRBJ1-1,TRBV6-5,14,CASIHYTGGPEAFF
TRBJ1-4,TRBV7-9,15,CASSLGGTQNEKLFF
TRBJ1-1,TRBV14,15,CASSHLGGRGTEAFF
TRBJ1-2,TRBV12-3/TRBV12-4,12,CASKTGGNGYTF
TRBJ2-3,TRBV29-1,13,CSVVTGVGDTQYF
TRBJ1-1,TRBV19,16,CASRTGGSVMNTEAFF
TRBJ2-2,TRBV6-5,15,CASSYTGGIGGELFF
TRBJ1-4,TRBV6-5,14,CASSRAARGEKLFF
TRBJ2-2,TRBV19,15,CASSSTGWGTGELFF
TRBJ1-3,TRBV18,15,CASSPMGAAGNTIYF